Below are 25 T cell receptor beta chains sequenced from a single sample in a study of CD8 T cells in Susac syndrome. Reverse transcription of roughly 0.5 to 1 ug RNA used random hexamers. TCRdb itself ran the immunoSEQ multiplex PCR reads through MiXCR, one entry per CDR3 protein. Here the sample spans approximately 190,000 distinct CDR3 sequences, approximately 95% being singletons. Specimen: CD8+ T cells from PBMCs. These receptor sequences come from a human donor with Susac syndrome.

This clonotype was seen just once. The chain recombines TRBV7-9 with TRBJ2-7; TRBD2 might be the D (6 bases). CDR3 length: 15 amino acids. Looked up from germline, CDR1 is SEHNR and CDR2 is FQNEAQ (reference sequence). Trimming cost V 5 bases and J 0 bases, with 14 bases left between them. The CDR3 DNA sequence: TGTGCCAGCAGCAGAATAGCGGAAAGCTCCTACGAGCAGTACTTC. Amino acid sequence: CASSRIAESSYEQYF. The full variable domain, with the rest looked up from reference TRBV7-9 and TRBJ2-7, is DTGVSQNPRHKITKRGQNVTFRCDPISEHNRLYWYRQTLGQGPEFLTYFQNEAQLEKSRLLSDRFSAERPKGSFSTLEIQRTEQGDSAMYLCASSRIAESSYEQYFGPGTRLTVT.

The chain is built from TRBV6-1 and TRBJ2-7; D is possibly TRBD2 (6 bases). Trimming removed 1 base at V and 7 bases at J, with 17 bases between. Per the germline V gene, CDR1 is MNHNS and CDR2 is SASEGT. The CDR3 runs to 15 residues. CDR3 in amino acids: CASSEVRRAVGEQYF. The CDR3 nucleotides are TGTGCCAGCAGTGAAGTCCGGAGGGCAGTAGGGGAGCAGTACTTC.

This rearrangement joins TRBV9 to TRBJ1-5; 10 bases are shared with TRBD1. Germline V CDR1 and CDR2: SGDLS, YYNGEE. This CDR3 is 15 amino acids long. The trim removed 4 bases at V and 6 bases at J, leaving 7 bases unmatched. The CDR3 loop is CASSPTGTGVQPQHF. The CDR3 DNA reads as TGTGCCAGCAGCCCGACGGGGACAGGGGTTCAGCCCCAGCATTTT.

The rearrangement links TRBV13 to TRBJ2-3; 13 bases map to TRBD2. This CDR3 has 21 residues. Trimming cost V 4 bases and J 1 base; bases outside gene matches: 17. Germline CDR1 and CDR2: PRHDT and FYEKMQ (reference sequence). The CDR3 DNA sequence: TGTGCCAGCAGCTCTTCCCAGCCCGGGACTAGCGGGAACTGGGGCACAGATACGCAGTATTTT. Its protein product is CASSSSQPGTSGNWGTDTQYF.

The CDR3 here is CASSPGQSLQETQYF. In DNA, the CDR3 is TGCGCCAGCAGCCCCGGACAGTCTCTCCAAGAGACCCAGTACTTC. This chain joins TRBV5-1 and TRBJ2-5, with D perhaps matching TRBD1 (6 bases). Germline loops: CDR1 SGHRS, CDR2 YFSETQ. This CDR3 region has 15 residues. The germline V and J ends were trimmed by 4 bases and 1 base, with 14 bases remaining between them.

V is TRBV7-9 and J is TRBJ1-3, with D unresolved. The CDR3 is 15 amino acids. Germline CDR1 is SEHNR and CDR2 is FQNEAQ (reference sequence). The V and J ends lost 1 base and 2 bases respectively, with 9 bases between them. In DNA form, the CDR3 reads TGTGCCAGCAGCTTAGGATACCCGCCTGGAAACACCATATATTTT. As protein: CASSLGYPPGNTIYF.

This chain's CDR3 is CSASGGSMGDTQYF. The CDR3 region has the DNA TGCAGTGCTAGTGGTGGGAGCATGGGGGATACGCAGTATTTT. This chain uses TRBV20-1 with TRBJ2-3; D possibly corresponds to TRBD2 (5 bases). V lost 3 bases, J lost 6 bases, and 16 bases lay in between. This CDR3 region has 14 residues. Germline CDR1 DFQATT, CDR2 SNEGSKA (reference sequence).

The sample holds one count of this clonotype. The chain carries TRBV5-1 and TRBJ1-1, with D unclear. V was cut by 4 bases and J by 3 bases, with 10 bases left in between. The CDR3 loop spans 13 amino acids. Germline V gene data show CDR1 as SGHRS and CDR2 as YFSETQ. In nucleotides, the CDR3 is TGCGCCAGCAGCGGACTCAGTTACACTGAAGCTTTCTTT. It is translated as CASSGLSYTEAFF.

The J gene is TRBJ2-1, the V gene TRBV7-9, with unresolved D. The CDR3 has 13 amino acids. Per germline, CDR1 SEHNR and CDR2 FQNEAQ (reference sequence). Trimming removed 5 bases from V and 6 bases from J, with 11 bases in between. The CDR3 DNA reads TGTGCCAGCAGCCCAACCTTGGGCAATGAGCAGTTCTTC. It specifies CASSPTLGNEQFF.

This chain connects TRBV4-1 to TRBJ1-6; 7 nucleotides match TRBD1. With 0 bases clipped from V and 7 bases from J, the junction kept 6 bases outside the gene matches. This CDR3 has 16 residues. Germline V gives CDR1 MGHRA, CDR2 YSYEKL. CDR3 nucleotides: TGCGCCAGCAGCCAAGATCAAGGGACAGTCAATTCACCCCTCCACTTT. Translation: CASSQDQGTVNSPLHF.

The gene calls are TRBV12-3 or TRBV12-4 and TRBJ2-5; D may correspond to TRBD1 or TRBD2 (7 bases each). The CDR3 has 13 amino acids. V lost 5 bases and J 4 bases, leaving 11 bases between the germline ends. CDR3 region: CASSTGEGETQYF. In DNA form, the CDR3 reads TGTGCCAGCAGTACAGGGGAGGGAGAGACCCAGTACTTC.

The J gene is TRBJ2-1, the V gene TRBV9, with a tentative D call TRBD2 (6 bases). Between the trimmed V and J ends, which lost 0 bases and 5 bases, there was a span of 12 bases. Germline V gene lookup returns CDR1 SGDLS and CDR2 YYNGEE. The CDR3 is 15 residues long. The CDR3 loop reads CASSVVGGFDNEQFF. In DNA, the CDR3 is TGTGCCAGCAGCGTAGTTGGGGGGTTCGACAATGAGCAGTTCTTC.

This chain joins TRBV7-3 and TRBJ2-1; 11 nucleotides align to TRBD2. There are 16 residues in the CDR3. Looked up from germline, CDR1 is SGHTA and CDR2 is FQGTGA. The trim removed 5 bases at V and 0 bases at J, leaving 3 bases unmatched. DNA of the CDR3: TGTGCCAGCAGCCCGGGACTAGCGGACTCCTACAATGAGCAGTTCTTC. Its protein is CASSPGLADSYNEQFF.

The rearrangement uses TRBV19 and TRBJ2-7, with a tentative D call TRBD2 (6 bases). V was pared by 5 bases and J by 6 bases, with 14 bases between. The CDR3 is made up of 13 amino acids. Germline-derived CDR1 and CDR2 are LNHDA and SQIVND (reference sequence). This CDR3 reads CASSSPGVREQYF. The CDR3 region has the DNA TGTGCCAGTAGTTCCCCGGGGGTCCGCGAGCAGTACTTC.

The V and J genes are TRBV29-1 and TRBJ1-3, with unresolved D. The CDR3 is 13 amino acids. The germline V gene has CDR1 SQVTM and CDR2 ANQGSEA. Trimming pared 6 bases from V and 2 bases from J, leaving 11 bases between. CDR3 in DNA: TGCAGCGTGGAGGTCTGGGCTGGAAACACCATATATTTT. It codes for CSVEVWAGNTIYF.

The V gene is TRBV11-2, the J gene TRBJ2-7, with a weak D call TRBD1 (5 bases). The V end lost 5 bases, the J end lost 3 bases, and 8 bases lay between the germline ends. This CDR3 is 12 amino acids long. The germline V gene encodes CDR1 SGHAT and CDR2 FQNNGV. The CDR3 region has the DNA TGTGCCAGCAGCGGGGCTTACTACGAGCAGTACTTC. It is translated as CASSGAYYEQYF.

This clonotype was recorded once. The rearrangement links TRBV5-4 to TRBJ1-2; 7 bases match TRBD1. The CDR3 is 14 residues long. The V gene's germline CDR1 is SGHNT and CDR2 YYREEE (reference sequence). V was pared by 1 base and J by 6 bases, with 6 bases of the junction left unmatched. CDR3 protein: CASSLSGGQDGYTF. The CDR3 DNA is TGTGCCAGCAGCTTGTCAGGGGGTCAGGATGGCTACACCTTC.

This sequence joins TRBV4-1 and TRBJ2-5; no reliable D call. Germline lookup yields CDR1 MGHRA and CDR2 YSYEKL. Trimming removed 3 bases at V and 3 bases at J, with 5 bases between. The CDR3 loop spans 12 amino acids. CDR3 DNA sequence: TGCGCCAGCAGCCAGGCTGAAGAGACCCAGTACTTC. Translating it yields CASSQAEETQYF.

V and J are TRBV20-1 and TRBJ2-4; perhaps D is TRBD1 or TRBD2 (5 bases each). The CDR3 runs to 12 residues. In germline, CDR1 is DFQATT, CDR2 SNEGSKA (reference sequence). CDR3 bases: TGCAATTCCCCGGGACCAGAAAACATTCAGTACTTC. As protein: CNSPGPENIQYF.

The rearrangement links TRBV2 to TRBJ1-4; D not certain. V lost 4 bases and J lost 0, with 9 bases in between. This CDR3 comprises 15 residues. Looked up from germline, CDR1 is SNHLY and CDR2 is FYNNEI. This CDR3 is CASSVADTTNEKLFF. CDR3 nucleotide sequence: TGTGCCAGCAGTGTGGCGGATACAACTAATGAAAAACTGTTTTTT.

This clonotype showed up just a few times. The V call is TRBV18, the J call TRBJ1-1; TRBD1 matches 7 bases. The V gene end was trimmed by 4 bases and the J gene end by 1 base; junction bases not matched to a gene: 0. Germline CDR1 is KGHSH and CDR2 is LQKENI. The CDR3 is 13 residues long. Here the CDR3 DNA reads TGTGCCAGCTCACGGGACAGGAACACTGAAGCTTTCTTT. Amino acids: CASSRDRNTEAFF.

J is TRBJ2-7 and V is TRBV6-5; D is perhaps TRBD2 (5 bases). V lost 8 bases to trimming and J lost 1 base, with 6 bases between them. This CDR3 comprises 11 residues. Germline CDR1 is MNHEY and CDR2 is SVGAGI. CDR3 sequence reads: CASGESYEQYF. CDR3 sequence (DNA): TGTGCCAGCGGGGAGTCCTACGAGCAGTACTTC.

The rearrangement links TRBV9 to TRBJ2-2; possible D gene TRBD1, 6 bases. Germline CDR1 is SGDLS and CDR2 is YYNGEE. V shed 6 bases and J shed 3 bases, with 15 bases lying between them. The CDR3 sequence is 15 residues long. The CDR3: CASTQRAGDTGELFF. In DNA, the CDR3 is TGTGCCAGCACCCAACGGGCAGGGGACACCGGGGAGCTGTTTTTT.

The chain employs TRBV7-9 and TRBJ2-3; D not resolved. Germline V gene data show CDR1 as SEHNR and CDR2 as FQNEAQ (reference sequence). The CDR3 is 13 amino acids. V was clipped by 5 bases and J by 4 bases, with 10 bases between them. Here the CDR3 reads CASSPIGADTQYF. The CDR3 coding sequence is TGTGCCAGCAGCCCGATTGGCGCAGATACGCAGTATTTT.

The chain couples TRBV29-1 to TRBJ1-1; possible D gene TRBD1, 5 bases. Between the trimmed V and J ends, which lost 6 bases and 3 bases, there was a span of 14 bases. The CDR3 has 13 amino acids. CDR1 and CDR2 from the germline V gene are SQVTM and ANQGSEA. CDR3 bases: TGCAGCGTGGGCAGGGCTGGTTACACTGAAGCTTTCTTT. This sequence encodes CSVGRAGYTEAFF.